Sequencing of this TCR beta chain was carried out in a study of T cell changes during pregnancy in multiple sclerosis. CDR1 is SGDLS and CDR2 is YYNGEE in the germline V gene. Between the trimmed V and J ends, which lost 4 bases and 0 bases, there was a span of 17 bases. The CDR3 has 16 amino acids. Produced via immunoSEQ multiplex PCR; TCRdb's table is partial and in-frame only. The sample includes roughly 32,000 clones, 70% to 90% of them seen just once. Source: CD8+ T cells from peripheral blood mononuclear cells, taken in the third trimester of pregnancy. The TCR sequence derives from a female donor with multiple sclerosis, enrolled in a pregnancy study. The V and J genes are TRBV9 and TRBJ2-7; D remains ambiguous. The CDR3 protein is CASSPQAGGSSYEQYF. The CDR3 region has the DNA TGTGCCAGCAGCCCCCAGGCAGGTGGAAGCTCCTACGAGCAGTACTTC. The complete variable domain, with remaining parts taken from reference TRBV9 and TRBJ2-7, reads DSGVTQTPKHLITATGQRVTLRCSPRSGDLSVYWYQQSLDQGLQFLIQYYNGEERAKGNILERFSAQQFPDLHSELNLSSLELGDSALYFCASSPQAGGSSYEQYFGPGTRLTVT.